Presented here are 15 T cell receptor beta chains from one specimen sequenced in a study of blood T cell repertoires in COVID-19. Using immunoSEQ multiplex PCR, the repertoire was profiled, and TCRdb retains in-frame clones only, with some absent. The sample lists about 170,000 clones; about 83% were seen once. The sample comprised peripheral blood. The source is a woman in her seventies who had recovered from COVID-19.

This chain joins TRBV30 and TRBJ1-2; 7 nucleotides match TRBD1. From germline, CDR1 is GTSNPN and CDR2 SVGIG (reference sequence). The CDR3 has 14 residues. Trimming at V came to 4 bases and at J to 0 bases, leaving 5 bases not matched to a gene. The CDR3 loop reads CAWTGTAANYGYTF. The CDR3, as DNA: TGTGCCTGGACCGGGACAGCCGCTAACTATGGCTACACCTTC.

V and J are TRBV7-2 and TRBJ2-1, with 8 bases identical to TRBD2. CDR1 is SGHTA and CDR2 is FQGNSA in the germline V gene. This CDR3 has 17 amino acids. V shed 1 base, J shed 5 bases, and the junction held 10 bases outside the gene matches. CDR3 DNA: TGTGCCAGCAGCTTAGGTCGGGCTAGCGGGCGGGACAATGAGCAGTTCTTC. This sequence encodes CASSLGRASGRDNEQFF.

The chain recombines TRBV6-5 with TRBJ2-7; 7 nucleotides align to TRBD2. Germline V gene sequence: CDR1 MNHEY, CDR2 SVGAGI. J lost 6 bases, V lost 6 bases, and 2 bases had no gene match. The CDR3 is made up of 11 amino acids. Here the CDR3 reads CASSSGGEQYF. The CDR3 region has the DNA TGTGCCAGCAGCTCGGGGGGCGAGCAGTACTTC.

The V and J genes are TRBV18 and TRBJ2-7; TRBD1 aligns across 7 bases. After removal of 3 bases from V and 1 base from J, the junction contained 6 bases not matched to a gene. This CDR3 comprises 15 residues. The germline gives CDR1 KGHSH, CDR2 LQKENI. This CDR3 is CASSPRQGRSYEQYF. The CDR3 nucleotides are TGTGCCAGCTCACCCCGACAGGGTCGGTCCTACGAGCAGTACTTC.

In its sample, this clone was seen once. This chain links TRBV4-1 with TRBJ2-7; 8 nucleotides match TRBD2. J gave up 0 bases and V 0 bases, and 10 bases lay outside the gene matches. CDR1 and CDR2 from the germline V gene are MGHRA and YSYEKL. This CDR3 contains 18 residues. CDR3 coding DNA: TGCGCCAGCAGCCAAGAAGGGAGCGGGGGCAGGAGCTCCTACGAGCAGTACTTC. Amino acid sequence: CASSQEGSGGRSSYEQYF.

The rearrangement joins TRBV7-9 to TRBJ2-1; 12 bases are shared with TRBD2. CDR1 and CDR2 (germline): SEHNR, FQNEAQ (reference sequence). V dropped 5 bases and J dropped 5; count of bases not matched to a gene: 4. The CDR3 loop spans 15 amino acids. CDR3 DNA sequence: TGTGCCAGCAGCCCGGGACTAGCGGGTAACAATGAGCAGTTCTTC. Translated, it gives CASSPGLAGNNEQFF.

This clone was found a few times. This chain joins TRBV6-4 and TRBJ2-3; 9 bases are a match to TRBD2. J was trimmed by 2 bases and V by 2 bases; bases with no gene match: 2. Germline CDR1 is MRHNA and CDR2 is SNTAGT. There are 15 residues in the CDR3. The CDR3 nucleotides read TGTGCCAGCAGTGACCGCGGGGGGGCCACAGATACGCAGTATTTT. The encoded protein is CASSDRGGATDTQYF.

The V call is TRBV28, the J call TRBJ1-1; 11 bases align to TRBD1. V dropped 3 bases and J dropped 0; count of bases not matched to a gene: 3. CDR1 MDHEN and CDR2 SYDVKM come from the germline V gene. The CDR3 is made up of 16 amino acids. The CDR3 region is CASSLGTGGMNTEAFF. The CDR3 region has the DNA TGTGCCAGCAGTTTGGGGACAGGGGGGATGAACACTGAAGCTTTCTTT.

This clone came up a few times. This chain uses TRBV5-1 with TRBJ1-5; D remains ambiguous. The CDR3 totals 15 residues. The V and J ends lost 0 bases and 0 bases respectively, with 7 bases between them. CDR1 SGHRS and CDR2 YFSETQ come from the germline V gene. The CDR3 nucleotides read TGCGCCAGCAGCTTGGCCGGGTATAGCAATCAGCCCCAGCATTTT. Encoded protein: CASSLAGYSNQPQHF.

This clone was recorded many times. The chain employs TRBV28 and TRBJ1-2, with 8 bases identical to TRBD1. V trimming: 5 bases; J trimming: 5 bases; junction bases outside the gene matches: 10. Germline-derived CDR1 and CDR2 are MDHEN and SYDVKM. The CDR3 has 15 amino acids. The CDR3 reads CASSPPGQEGYGYTF. In nucleotides, the CDR3 is TGTGCCAGCAGTCCCCCGGGACAGGAGGGGTATGGCTACACCTTC.

The chain joins TRBV18 to TRBJ1-1; TRBD1 matches at 7 bases. Trimming removed 10 bases from V and 4 bases from J; junction bases left unmatched: 6. The CDR3 runs 12 residues. Germline V gene data show CDR1 as KGHSH and CDR2 as LQKENI. DNA of the CDR3: TGTGCCACCCGACAGGGTAGCACTGAAGCTTTCTTT. This translates into CATRQGSTEAFF. Drawing the rest from reference TRBV18 and TRBJ1-1, the complete variable domain is NAGVMQNPRHLVRRRGQEARLRCSPMKGHSHVYWYRQLPEEGLKFMVYLQKENIIDESGMPKERFSAEFPKEGPSILRIQQVVRGDSAAYFCATRQGSTEAFFGQGTRLTVV.

The V and J genes are TRBV10-2 and TRBJ1-2, with 9 bases aligning to TRBD1. With 8 bases clipped from V and 7 bases from J, the junction kept 11 bases outside the gene matches. There are 14 residues in the CDR3. Germline-derived CDR1 and CDR2 are WSHSY and SAAADI. DNA of the CDR3: TGCGCCAGCGCCTTGCGGGACAGGGTTGGTGGCTACACCTTC. This gives the protein CASALRDRVGGYTF.

The chain recombines TRBV3-1 (or the pseudogene TRBV3-2) with TRBJ2-1, with 7 bases that match TRBD2. This CDR3 spans 11 amino acids. The germline V gene encodes CDR1 LGHDT and CDR2 YNNKEL (reference sequence). DNA for the CDR3: TGTGCTGCGGGGGAATACAATGAGCAGTTCTTC. As protein: CAAGEYNEQFF.

This clone was picked up a small number of times. The chain employs TRBV7-7 and TRBJ2-1; 7 positions agree with TRBD1. Germline assignment: CDR1 SSHAT and CDR2 FNYEAQ (reference sequence). The trim removed 4 bases at V and 9 bases at J, leaving 6 bases unmatched. The CDR3 runs to 13 residues. In nucleotides, the CDR3 is TGTGCCAGCAGCTCGACAGGGTCTGGTGAGCAGTTCTTC. The encoded protein is CASSSTGSGEQFF.

This clone was seen a few times. The V and J genes are TRBV20-1 and TRBJ1-3; 7 bases are a match to TRBD1. The CDR3 is 14 residues long. Trimming took 5 bases from V and 1 from J; bases not matched to a gene: 5. Looked up from germline, CDR1 is DFQATT and CDR2 is SNEGSKA (reference sequence). In nucleotides, the CDR3 is TGCAGTGCTCGTGAGACAGGGTCTGGAAACACCATATATTTT. Translating gives CSARETGSGNTIYF.